The 32 T cell receptor beta chains presented below share a single source sample, sequenced in a study of T cell changes during pregnancy in multiple sclerosis. The assay was immunoSEQ multiplex PCR, and TCRdb's table has in-frame clones only and misses some. Altogether tens of thousands of clones are present, about 92% being singletons, with the ten largest covering around 2%. The material was peripheral blood, obtained in the second trimester of pregnancy. The receptors come from a female donor with multiple sclerosis, enrolled in a pregnancy study.

This clone was recorded once. The gene calls are TRBV18 and TRBJ2-7; D possibly corresponds to TRBD2 (6 bases). CDR3 length: 14 amino acids. V was clipped by 0 bases and J by 6 bases, with 12 bases between them. Per germline, CDR1 KGHSH and CDR2 LQKENI. The CDR3 here is CASSPPGLHLEQYF. The CDR3 nucleotides read TGTGCCAGCTCACCACCGGGACTTCACCTCGAGCAGTACTTC. The variable domain in full, completed from reference TRBV18 and TRBJ2-7, reads NAGVMQNPRHLVRRRGQEARLRCSPMKGHSHVYWYRQLPEEGLKFMVYLQKENIIDESGMPKERFSAEFPKEGPSILRIQQVVRGDSAAYFCASSPPGLHLEQYFGPGTRLTVT.

The V call is TRBV27, the J call TRBJ1-2, with a weak D call TRBD1 (6 bases). This CDR3 is 15 amino acids long. Looked up from germline, CDR1 is MNHEY and CDR2 is SMNVEV (reference sequence). V dropped 2 bases and J dropped 2 bases, with 12 bases sitting between them. In nucleotides, the CDR3 is TGTGCCAGCAGTTTACGGGGGGCGCAGAACTATGGCTACACCTTC. It is translated as CASSLRGAQNYGYTF.

This CDR3 reads CASSEELAGASDTQYF. Written as DNA, the CDR3 is TGTGCCAGCAGTGAAGAACTAGCGGGAGCTTCAGATACGCAGTATTTT. The J gene is TRBJ2-3, the V gene TRBV2; 11 positions match TRBD2. This CDR3 has 16 residues. The germline V gene has CDR1 SNHLY and CDR2 FYNNEI. V lost 1 base and J lost 4; bases outside the gene matches: 4.

This clone was observed a single time. The chain employs TRBV5-8 and TRBJ2-2; the D gene is possibly TRBD2 (6 bases). With 5 bases removed from V and 5 bases from J, the gap between germline ends came to 16 bases. CDR1 and CDR2 (germline): SGHTS, YDEGEE. The CDR3 runs to 15 residues. The CDR3 here is CASSALGGYTGELFF. The CDR3 DNA reads as TGTGCCAGCAGTGCGTTGGGGGGTTATACCGGGGAGCTGTTTTTT.

This clone was seen a single time. The rearrangement links TRBV10-1 to TRBJ2-7; 16 bases match TRBD2. V was pared by 6 bases and J by 3 bases, with 8 bases of the junction left unmatched. The CDR3 totals 17 residues. Per the germline V gene, CDR1 is WNHNN and CDR2 is SYGVQD (reference sequence). The CDR3 reads CASRAGTSGRAVYEQYF. The CDR3 DNA sequence: TGCGCCAGCAGGGCCGGGACTAGCGGGAGGGCCGTCTACGAGCAGTACTTC.

The chain joins TRBV9 to TRBJ2-7; 8 bases map to TRBD2. Germline loops: CDR1 SGDLS, CDR2 YYNGEE. The CDR3 consists of 14 residues. J was trimmed by 6 bases and V by 4 bases; bases with no gene match: 9. CDR3: CASSSGTRSVEQYF. The CDR3 bases are TGTGCCAGCAGCTCCGGGACTAGATCGGTCGAGCAGTACTTC.

This chain joins TRBV9 and TRBJ2-1, with 7 nucleotides matching TRBD1. With 0 bases clipped from V and 7 bases from J, the junction kept 7 bases outside the gene matches. This CDR3 is built from 15 residues. The germline CDR1 and CDR2 sequences are SGDLS and YYNGEE. This CDR3 reads CASSVAGTVKNEQFF. CDR3 DNA: TGTGCCAGCAGCGTAGCCGGGACAGTTAAAAATGAGCAGTTCTTC.

The rearrangement uses TRBV7-2 and TRBJ1-1, with D possibly TRBD1 on 6 matching bases. Trimming shortened V by 1 base and J by 1 base, and 10 bases separated the two germline ends. Looked up from germline, CDR1 is SGHTA and CDR2 is FQGNSA. This CDR3 has 15 residues. This CDR3 reads CASSLDYRANTEAFF. The CDR3, as DNA: TGTGCCAGCAGCTTAGATTACAGGGCGAACACTGAAGCTTTCTTT.

The genes are TRBV5-1 and TRBJ2-7, with TRBD2 identical over 8 bases. The V and J ends lost 0 bases and 5 bases, in that order; junction bases with no gene match: 19. Germline V gene data show CDR1 as SGHRS and CDR2 as YFSETQ. This CDR3 comprises 19 residues. CDR3 DNA sequence: TGCGCCAGCAGCTTGGAACCTTCCTCCCTGGCGGGAGGTTATGACGAGCAGTACTTC. The encoded protein is CASSLEPSSLAGGYDEQYF.

CDR3 sequence (DNA): TGTGCCAGCAGCTTGATGGGACTAGCGGGATCAGAGACCCAGTACTTC. Translated: CASSLMGLAGSETQYF. The chain uses TRBV7-2 and TRBJ2-5; 13 positions match TRBD2. V lost 3 bases and J lost 4; bases outside the gene matches: 5. This CDR3 is built from 16 residues. Germline V gene sequence: CDR1 SGHTA, CDR2 FQGNSA.

As concerns this clone: One end of the junction varies from germline; a read error may be responsible. The chain has TRBV7-8 and TRBJ1-5; 9 nucleotides line up with TRBD1. The CDR3 consists of 14 residues. Germline CDR1 is SGHVS and CDR2 is FQNEAQ. CDR3 protein: CASSWGQGNQPQHF. DNA for the CDR3: TGTGCCAGCAGCTGGGGACAGGGCAACCAGCCCCAGCATTTT. Variable domain in full (rest from reference TRBV7-8 and TRBJ1-5): GAGVSQSPRYKVAKRGQDVALRCDPISGHVSLFWYQQALGQGPEFLTYFQNEAQLDKSGLPSDRFFAERPEGSVSTLKIQRTQQEDSAVYLCASSWGQGNQPQHFGDGTRLSIL.

The genes are TRBV9 and TRBJ2-1; 8 nucleotides line up with TRBD1. CDR1 is SGDLS and CDR2 is YYNGEE in the germline V gene. This CDR3 is 17 amino acids long. J gave up 3 bases and V 4 bases, and 12 bases lay outside the gene matches. This CDR3 reads CASSLKTGTGLYNEQFF. In DNA form, the CDR3 reads TGTGCCAGCAGCCTCAAAACCGGGACAGGTCTCTACAATGAGCAGTTCTTC. The whole variable domain, filled in from reference TRBV9 and TRBJ2-1, reads DSGVTQTPKHLITATGQRVTLRCSPRSGDLSVYWYQQSLDQGLQFLIQYYNGEERAKGNILERFSAQQFPDLHSELNLSSLELGDSALYFCASSLKTGTGLYNEQFFGPGTRLTVL.

The CDR3 region is CASSAQGMDTEAFF. CDR3 sequence (DNA): TGTGCCAGCAGTGCGCAGGGTATGGACACTGAAGCTTTCTTT. V and J are TRBV28 and TRBJ1-1; tentative D call: TRBD1 (5 bases). V was trimmed by 5 bases and J by 3 bases, leaving 13 bases between them. Germline V gives CDR1 MDHEN, CDR2 SYDVKM. There are 14 residues in the CDR3.

CDR3 sequence: CAWSIGTGAMSGMFF. The CDR3 region has the DNA TGTGCCTGGAGTATCGGGACAGGGGCGATGTCAGGAATGTTTTTT. The V and J genes are TRBV30 and TRBJ1-4; 10 nucleotides line up with TRBD1. The V segment lost 2 bases and the J segment 15 bases; nucleotides outside the gene matches: 15. Germline CDR1 is GTSNPN and CDR2 is SVGIG (reference sequence). The CDR3 runs to 15 residues. The entire variable domain, with the rest obtained from reference TRBV30 and TRBJ1-4, is as follows: SQTIHQWPATLVQPVGSPLSLECTVEGTSNPNLYWYRQAAGRGLQLLFYSVGIGQISSEVPQNLSASRPQDRQFILSSKKLLLSDSGFYLCAWSIGTGAMSGMFFGSGTQLSVL.

This chain joins TRBV4-3 and TRBJ2-1; 9 positions agree with TRBD2. The trim removed 5 bases at V and 8 bases at J, leaving 13 bases unmatched. CDR1 is LGHNA and CDR2 is YSLEER in the germline V gene. The CDR3 contains 16 residues. The CDR3 region is CASSAQVAGGVDEQFF. CDR3 coding DNA: TGCGCCAGCAGCGCCCAGGTGGCGGGGGGGGTCGATGAGCAGTTCTTC.

This sequence joins TRBV27 and TRBJ2-7; D may be TRBD2 (6 bases). V was shortened by 0 bases and J by 1 base, with 10 bases between the two germline ends. The CDR3 is 15 residues long. CDR1 and CDR2 (germline): MNHEY, SMNVEV (reference sequence). CDR3 loop: CASSLSYGGSYEQYF. The CDR3 DNA is TGTGCCAGCAGTTTATCGTATGGGGGGTCCTACGAGCAGTACTTC.

This clone has a single count. The rearrangement links TRBV7-3 to TRBJ2-2; 7 bases are shared with TRBD2. Germline assignment: CDR1 SGHTA and CDR2 FQGTGA. The CDR3 runs 15 residues. V was clipped by 3 bases and J by 2 bases; unmatched bases: 3. CDR3 sequence: CASSFTSVNTGELFF. In DNA, the CDR3 is TGTGCCAGCAGCTTCACTAGCGTTAACACCGGGGAGCTGTTTTTT.

The rearrangement joins TRBV4-2 to TRBJ1-1, with D maybe TRBD1 (5 bases). This CDR3 region has 15 residues. CDR1 and CDR2 (germline): LGHNA, YNFKEQ. V dropped 0 bases and J dropped 3 bases, with 11 bases sitting between them. The CDR3 loop is CASSQDLGDDTEAFF. The DNA of the CDR3 is TGTGCCAGCAGCCAAGATTTAGGGGATGACACTGAAGCTTTCTTT.

The chain joins TRBV25-1 to TRBJ1-3, with D maybe TRBD1 (5 bases). Germline V CDR1 and CDR2: MGHDK, SYGVNS. The CDR3 spans 15 residues. The germline V and J ends were trimmed by 4 bases and 2 bases, with 12 bases remaining between them. Here the CDR3 DNA reads TGTGCCAGCAGTGGCGGGGTGGACACTGGAAACACCATATATTTT. This sequence encodes CASSGGVDTGNTIYF. Using reference TRBV25-1 and TRBJ1-3 for the parts outside the CDR3, the full variable domain is EADIYQTPRYLVIGTGKKITLECSQTMGHDKMYWYQQDPGMELHLIHYSYGVNSTEKGDLSSESTVSRIRTEHFPLTLESARPSHTSQYLCASSGGVDTGNTIYFGEGSWLTVV.

V gene TRBV11-2 combines with J gene TRBJ2-7; 7 nucleotides match TRBD2. The CDR3 runs 15 residues. Germline V CDR1 and CDR2: SGHAT, FQNNGV. J lost 0 bases, V lost 2 bases, and 4 bases had no gene match. CDR3 loop: CASSLNGRPSYEQYF. The CDR3 nucleotides are TGTGCCAGCAGCTTAAACGGGAGGCCCTCCTACGAGCAGTACTTC.

CDR3 sequence (DNA): TGTGCCAGCAGCGTAGCTACGGTCGGGGAGCTGTTTTTT. It codes for CASSVATVGELFF. This chain links TRBV9 with TRBJ2-2; D unclear. CDR3 length: 13 amino acids. The V gene's germline CDR1 is SGDLS and CDR2 YYNGEE. Trimming removed 0 bases from V and 7 bases from J, with 7 bases in between.

The CDR3 region is CASSLEQGGNEQYF. The CDR3 region has the DNA TGCGCCAGCAGCTTGGAACAGGGGGGTAACGAGCAGTACTTC. The V gene is TRBV5-1, the J gene TRBJ2-5, with 8 bases aligning to TRBD1. The end of the DNA fits TRBJ2-7 better, so the J call may be wrong. The CDR3 length is 14 residues. CDR1 and CDR2 from the germline V gene are SGHRS and YFSETQ.

The CDR3 loop is CATGARGNEQFF. The CDR3 DNA is TGTGCCACCGGCGCCCGCGGCAATGAGCAGTTCTTC. The rearrangement links TRBV19 to TRBJ2-1; unclear D gene. V was clipped by 10 bases and J by 6 bases, with 13 bases between them. This CDR3 region has 12 residues. Germline V lookup: CDR1 LNHDA, CDR2 SQIVND (reference sequence). The full variable domain, completed using reference TRBV19 and TRBJ2-1, is DGGITQSPKYLFRKEGQNVTLSCEQNLNHDAMYWYRQDPGQGLRLIYYSQIVNDFQKGDIAEGYSVSREKKESFPLTVTSAQKNPTAFYLCATGARGNEQFFGPGTRLTVL.

The gene calls are TRBV7-9 and TRBJ2-1, with D possibly matching TRBD2 (5 bases). V lost 5 bases to trimming and J lost 4 bases, with 18 bases between them. Germline V lookup: CDR1 SEHNR, CDR2 FQNEAQ (reference sequence). This CDR3 has 16 residues. CDR3 amino acids: CASSTIRGLKYNEQFF. Written as DNA, the CDR3 is TGTGCCAGCAGCACAATCCGAGGACTTAAGTACAATGAGCAGTTCTTC.

This clone was seen a single time. V usage is TRBV4-3 and J usage is TRBJ2-1; 12 bases align to TRBD2. The length of the CDR3 is 17 residues. Germline V gives CDR1 LGHNA, CDR2 YSLEER. V shed 2 bases, J shed 1 base, and the junction held 3 bases outside the gene matches. Here the CDR3 reads CASSQHGLAGSYNEQFF. The CDR3 DNA sequence: TGCGCCAGCAGCCAACACGGACTAGCGGGATCCTACAATGAGCAGTTCTTC.

This clone occurred once. V gene TRBV6-1 combines with J gene TRBJ1-3; possibly TRBD1 for D (5 bases). Between the trimmed V and J ends, which lost 1 base and 7 bases, there was a span of 8 bases. CDR3 length: 13 residues. Germline CDR1 and CDR2: MNHNS and SASEGT. CDR3 loop: CASSEGEGNTIYF. DNA of the CDR3: TGTGCCAGCAGTGAAGGGGAGGGGAACACCATATATTTT.

The V gene is TRBV6-6, the J gene TRBJ2-7, with TRBD2 identical over 10 bases. This CDR3 is built from 14 residues. Unmatched junction bases numbered 4, after V lost 7 bases and J lost 1 base. Germline CDR1 is MNHNY and CDR2 is SVGAGI (reference sequence). The CDR3 loop is CASTRTSGSYEQYF. In nucleotides, the CDR3 is TGTGCCAGCACAAGGACTAGCGGTTCCTACGAGCAGTACTTC.

The table lists this clone with a count of one. V is TRBV9 and J is TRBJ2-1; TRBD2 aligns across 8 bases. Trimming at V came to 4 bases and at J to 0 bases, leaving 3 bases not matched to a gene. Germline V gene sequence: CDR1 SGDLS, CDR2 YYNGEE. The CDR3 loop spans 15 amino acids. CDR3 sequence: CASSISGSSYNEQFF. CDR3 nucleotides: TGTGCCAGCAGCATCAGCGGGAGCTCCTACAATGAGCAGTTCTTC. The full variable domain, completed using reference TRBV9 and TRBJ2-1, is DSGVTQTPKHLITATGQRVTLRCSPRSGDLSVYWYQQSLDQGLQFLIQYYNGEERAKGNILERFSAQQFPDLHSELNLSSLELGDSALYFCASSISGSSYNEQFFGPGTRLTVL.

The chain couples TRBV7-2 to TRBJ2-7; 14 positions agree with TRBD2. Germline trimming cut 2 bases from V and 7 bases from J; bases unmatched to any gene: 4. CDR1 and CDR2 (germline): SGHTA, FQGNSA. CDR3 length: 15 residues. As DNA, the CDR3 is TGTGCCAGCAGCTTAACCGGGACTAGCGGGGGTGAGCAGTACTTC. This sequence encodes CASSLTGTSGGEQYF.

This clone showed up just once. V usage is TRBV29-1 and J usage is TRBJ1-2; TRBD1 matches at 9 bases. Germline-derived CDR1 and CDR2 are SQVTM and ANQGSEA. J lost 5 bases, V lost 6 bases, and 10 bases had no gene match. This CDR3 has 14 amino acids. CDR3 nucleotides: TGCAGCGTCGCCGAGGACAGGGGAAGTTATGGCTACACCTTC. It yields the protein CSVAEDRGSYGYTF.

The rearrangement joins TRBV5-4 to TRBJ2-7, with D maybe TRBD1 (5 bases). The germline CDR1 and CDR2 sequences are SGHNT and YYREEE (reference sequence). The CDR3 totals 15 residues. The V end was cut by 4 bases, the J end by 2 bases, with 16 bases between. The CDR3 bases are TGTGCCAGCAGCCGCCGAGCTGGGGCTACCTACGAGCAGTACTTC. Translation: CASSRRAGATYEQYF.

The chain combines TRBV6-4 with TRBJ2-1; TRBD1 agrees at 9 bases. CDR1 and CDR2 from the germline V gene are MRHNA and SNTAGT. J lost 10 bases, V lost 1 base, and 2 bases had no gene match. CDR3 length: 13 residues. For the CDR3, the DNA is TGTGCCAGCAGTGACTATGGGACAGGGGAGCAGTTCTTC. This encodes CASSDYGTGEQFF.